A selection of T cell receptor beta chains follows, all from one sample in a study of shared clonotypes between healthy human individuals. The table came from immunoSEQ multiplex PCR; TCRdb's copy has only in-frame clones and leaves some out. The sample lists fewer than 3 million clones, about 90% occurring once. Material for sequencing was naive CD4+ T cells from PBMCs. The receptors originated from a man aged 18 to 30 in good health. Some clones in this sample may be carry-over from other donors' samples. Each CDR3 is given with its conserved first and last residue. The D gene is left open where the match is weak. Expanded clones are given a class, and other clones once, few, many or no size at all.

j_call	clone_size	d_call	v_call	cdr3_nt	cdr3_aa
TRBJ2-4	NA	NA	TRBV30	TGTGCCTGGAGTGGCGATGATCCCTCATATGGCATTCAGTACTTC	CAWSGDDPSYGIQYF
TRBJ2-7	NA	TRBD2	TRBV15	TGTGCCACCAGCAGAGATTCACTAGCGGTAATCTCCTACGAGCAGTACTTC	CATSRDSLAVISYEQYF
TRBJ1-1	NA	TRBD1	TRBV6-5	TGTGCCAGCAGTAATGACAGGGGGGGTTCCACTGAAGCTTTCTTT	CASSNDRGGSTEAFF
TRBJ2-4	NA	NA	TRBV19	TGTGCCAGCCGGGGGCTCGAAGGGCCTGTAGCCAAAAACATTCAGTACTTC	CASRGLEGPVAKNIQYF
TRBJ1-1	NA	NA	TRBV5-1	TGCGCCAGCAGCTTGGGCAGGGGCACTGAAGCTTTCTTT	CASSLGRGTEAFF
TRBJ1-2	NA	TRBD1	TRBV6-5	TGTGCCAGCAGTCAACAGGGGGCGGTTAACTATGGCTACACCTTC	CASSQQGAVNYGYTF
TRBJ2-1	NA	TRBD2	TRBV4-2	TGTGCCAGCAGCCACTTAGCGGGAGGTTCCTACAATGAGCAGTTCTTC	CASSHLAGGSYNEQFF
TRBJ2-5	NA	NA	TRBV5-1	TGCGCCAGCAGCGAGACAGCGGAGACCCAGTACTTC	CASSETAETQYF
TRBJ2-3	NA	TRBD2	TRBV4-1	TGCGCCAGCAGCCCCTTTGGAAGCGGGAGAAGCACAGATACGCAGTATTTT	CASSPFGSGRSTDTQYF
TRBJ2-5	NA	TRBD1	TRBV5-1	TGCGCCAGCAGCCTTCAGGGGGCTGATGAGACCCAGTACTTC	CASSLQGADETQYF
TRBJ2-1	NA	TRBD2	TRBV5-1	TGCGCCAGCAGCTTCATTCCGGGACTAGCGGGAGATAATGAGCAGTTCTTC	CASSFIPGLAGDNEQFF
TRBJ2-2	NA	NA	TRBV7-9	TGTGCCAGCAGCTTAGTTATGTTGGCCGGGGAGCTGTTTTTT	CASSLVMLAGELFF
TRBJ2-2	NA	NA	TRBV19	TGTGCCAGTACCCTGTTCGGAATGAGACTCGACCCGAACACCGGGGAGCTGTTTTTT	CASTLFGMRLDPNTGELFF
TRBJ1-1	NA	NA	TRBV6-1	TGTGCCAGCAGTGAATATCGGAAAGCCCCACACACTGAAGCTTTCTTT	CASSEYRKAPHTEAFF
TRBJ1-2	NA	NA	TRBV5-1	TGCGCCAGCAGCTTGGAACTCGATGGCTACACCTTC	CASSLELDGYTF
TRBJ1-2	once	NA	TRBV5-4	TGTGCCAGCAGCTTTGGGATCTATGGCTACACCTTC	CASSFGIYGYTF
TRBJ1-2	NA	NA	TRBV5-4	TGTGCCAGCAGCTTGGTCTCCCAGGATGGCTACACCTTC	CASSLVSQDGYTF
TRBJ1-3	NA	TRBD1	TRBV9	TGTGCCAGCAGCGTAGGGGGGACAGGGGGAAACACCATATATTTT	CASSVGGTGGNTIYF
TRBJ1-4	NA	NA	TRBV27	TGTGCCAGCGGGCCTTTGGGGATGGGTGAAAAACTGTTTTTT	CASGPLGMGEKLFF
TRBJ1-1	NA	TRBD1	TRBV19	TGTGCCAGTAGTACCCAGGGACAGACACTGAACACTGAAGCTTTCTTT	CASSTQGQTLNTEAFF
TRBJ1-4	NA	NA	TRBV5-8	TGTGCCAGCAGCCTACCGGACAGCGAAAAACTGTTTTTT	CASSLPDSEKLFF
TRBJ2-7	NA	TRBD2	TRBV10-2	TGCGCCTCCATCCGAGCGGGAGAAGTAGAGCAGTACTTC	CASIRAGEVEQYF
TRBJ2-7	NA	TRBD2	TRBV28	TGTGCCAGCAGTTTACGGGGGGGTTGGGGGCTCCACGAGCAGTACTTC	CASSLRGGWGLHEQYF
TRBJ2-7	NA	NA	TRBV21-1	TGTGCCAGCAGCAAGGACGGGTCCTACGAGCAGTACTTC	CASSKDGSYEQYF
TRBJ2-1	NA	TRBD2	TRBV4-1	TGCGCCAGCAGCCAAGAGGGGAGGGACGAGCAGTTCTTC	CASSQEGRDEQFF
TRBJ2-5	NA	NA	TRBV11-2	TGTGCCAGCAGTCCCACAGGGAACCCAGAGACCCAGTACTTC	CASSPTGNPETQYF
TRBJ2-3	NA	TRBD2	TRBV10-2	TGCGCCAGCAGGGGGACTAGACTTACAGATACGCAGTATTTT	CASRGTRLTDTQYF
TRBJ2-1	NA	TRBD2	TRBV2	TGTGCCAGCAGTGAATCGGCTAGCGGCTTCTACAATGAGCAGTTCTTC	CASSESASGFYNEQFF
TRBJ2-6	NA	NA	TRBV30	TGTGCCTGTCCCTCACTAGTCTCTGGGGCCAACGTCCTGACTTTC	CACPSLVSGANVLTF
TRBJ1-4	once	TRBD1	TRBV2	TGTGCCAGCAGCGCAGGGGGCGCGGCTAATGAAAAACTGTTTTTT	CASSAGGAANEKLFF
TRBJ1-4	NA	NA	TRBV5-1	TGCGCCAGCAGCTTTACCCCGGGACGGACTAATGAAAAACTGTTTTTT	CASSFTPGRTNEKLFF
TRBJ2-1	few	NA	TRBV10-3	TGTGCCATCAAGGGCAATGAGCAGTTCTTC	CAIKGNEQFF
TRBJ2-5	NA	NA	TRBV18	TGTGCCAGCTCACCATCCGAGACCCAGTACTTC	CASSPSETQYF
TRBJ2-7	NA	NA	TRBV7-9	TGTGCCAGCAGTTGGGGATCTTACGAGCAGTACTTC	CASSWGSYEQYF
TRBJ2-5	NA	NA	TRBV10-3	TGTGCCATCAGGAATCAAGAGACCCAGTACTTC	CAIRNQETQYF
TRBJ2-7	NA	TRBD1	TRBV18	TGTGCCAGCTCAGCCGGACAGGGCTCCTACGAGCAGTACTTC	CASSAGQGSYEQYF
TRBJ2-2	once	NA	TRBV11-1	TGTGCCAGCAGCTTACGGACGGACACCGGGGAGCTGTTTTTT	CASSLRTDTGELFF
TRBJ2-3	NA	TRBD2	TRBV29-1	TGCAGCGTTGAGATCCTTGGTTGGACTAGCGGAAGCACAGATACGCAGTATTTT	CSVEILGWTSGSTDTQYF
TRBJ1-2	NA	NA	TRBV7-8	TGTGCCAGCAGCTTAGTATTCGGACAGAGTCACTATGGCTACACCTTC	CASSLVFGQSHYGYTF
TRBJ2-1	NA	NA	TRBV7-2	TGTGCCAGCAGCTTCCAAATGACTAGAAATGAGCAGTTCTTC	CASSFQMTRNEQFF
TRBJ1-1	once	NA	TRBV19	TGTGCCAGTAGTCGATCCTCAGGGGTCACTGAAGCTTTCTTT	CASSRSSGVTEAFF
TRBJ1-4	NA	NA	TRBV14	TGTGCCAGCAGCCCGACAGGTTTTAATGAAAAACTGTTTTTT	CASSPTGFNEKLFF
TRBJ2-3	NA	NA	TRBV27	TGTGCCAGCACCTTGCTCGGCCGCACAGATACGCAGTATTTT	CASTLLGRTDTQYF
TRBJ2-3	once	NA	TRBV4-2	TGTGCCAGCAGCGCCCGTAGCGGATACACAGATACGCAGTATTTT	CASSARSGYTDTQYF
TRBJ2-6	NA	NA	TRBV5-1	TGCGCCAGCAAACAGAACCCCTCTGGGGCCAACGTCCTGACTTTC	CASKQNPSGANVLTF
TRBJ2-7	NA	NA	TRBV5-1	TGCGCCAGCAGCTTGGTGTCAGGGACCTCCTACGAGCAGTACTTC	CASSLVSGTSYEQYF
TRBJ1-1	few	NA	TRBV25-1	TGTGCCAGCAGTGAGTCGGGCACATCGACGACTTTCTTT	CASSESGTSTTFF
TRBJ1-2	NA	TRBD1	TRBV28	TGTGCCAGCAGTTCTCTAGGACAGGATAACTATGGCTACACCTTC	CASSSLGQDNYGYTF
TRBJ2-7	once	TRBD1	TRBV5-6	TGTGCCAGCAGCTACGGGACAGGGGCGTCCAACGAGCAGTACTTC	CASSYGTGASNEQYF
TRBJ2-7	NA	TRBD2	TRBV30	TGTGCCTGGAATTTAGCGGGAGGCGAGCAGTACTTC	CAWNLAGGEQYF
TRBJ1-5	few	NA	TRBV18	TGTGCCAGCTCACCCCCCCCAGGGCCCAATCAGCCCCAGCATTTT	CASSPPPGPNQPQHF
TRBJ1-1	NA	TRBD1	TRBV19	TGTGCCAGCAGGACTGGACAGGGTAGGAACACTGAAGCTTTCTTT	CASRTGQGRNTEAFF
TRBJ1-4	NA	TRBD1	TRBV28	TGTGCCAGCAGTTTTCTAGGGGGCGGTTCGGGTGAAAAACTGTTTTTT	CASSFLGGGSGEKLFF
TRBJ2-2	NA	NA	TRBV11-2	TGTGCCAGCAGCTTAGTAGCTCCCGGGGAGCTGTTTTTT	CASSLVAPGELFF